This T cell receptor (beta chain) was documented in a study of blood T cell repertoires in COVID-19. Study overall: The study drew acute and convalescent COVID-19 samples from the United States, Italy and Spain. The cDNA or gDNA used as material had been derived from T cells, B-cell-depleted T cells, or PBMCs.

In the study's own analysis: Amplification of reference gene primers was used by the study to estimate nucleated cell counts. The repertoire was sequenced with immunoSEQ multiplex PCR; TCRdb's copy has only in-frame clones and lacks some. Clone size and V and J calls were adopted from that table, with D and trimming inferred from the DNA. The table records approximately 250,000 clones, approximately 90% of them present only once. This clone was counted a single time. Shortly before study entry, within 2 weeks, exposed participants had met a COVID-19 case. The V gene end was trimmed by 4 bases and the J gene end by 6 bases; junction bases not matched to a gene: 10. Looked up from germline, CDR1 is LGHDT and CDR2 is YNNKEL (reference sequence). The CDR3 totals 16 residues.

The TCR was taken from a man aged 35-49 years who had been exposed to COVID-19. The chain joins TRBV3-1 (or the pseudogene TRBV3-2) to TRBJ2-3; TRBD2 matches 10 bases. Sequenced sample: PBMCs or T cells enriched from blood (not recorded which). As DNA, the CDR3 is TGTGCCAGCAGCCCCTTAGCGGGAGGAATGGCGGATACGCAGTATTTT. Its protein product is CASSPLAGGMADTQYF.